This T cell receptor beta chain originates from a study of shared clonotypes between healthy human individuals. Study findings and constraints: The naive CD4 repertoires of several donors were compared, and approximately 5% of clonotypes were shared. A generally larger estimated richness was seen in naive subsets than in memory subsets.

Comment on this clone: What it binds is not known.

Profiling relied on immunoSEQ multiplex PCR, and the TCRdb table lists in-frame clones only, not all of them. The sample includes approximately 1.5 million clones, around 98.5% of them seen just once. The CDR3 loop spans 16 amino acids. V gave up 5 bases and J gave up 2 bases, with 16 bases separating them. From germline, CDR1 is SEHNR and CDR2 FQNEAQ (reference sequence). V is TRBV7-9 and J is TRBJ2-1; D may match TRBD1 or TRBD2 (5 bases each). The sequenced sample consisted of naive CD4+ T cells sorted from blood. Subset noted: CD45RA+ positively selected. This receptor was obtained from a man aged 30 to 45 in good health. CDR3 in amino acids: CASSQTGGSPYNEQFF. In DNA, the CDR3 is TGTGCCAGCAGCCAAACAGGTGGGAGCCCCTACAATGAGCAGTTCTTC.